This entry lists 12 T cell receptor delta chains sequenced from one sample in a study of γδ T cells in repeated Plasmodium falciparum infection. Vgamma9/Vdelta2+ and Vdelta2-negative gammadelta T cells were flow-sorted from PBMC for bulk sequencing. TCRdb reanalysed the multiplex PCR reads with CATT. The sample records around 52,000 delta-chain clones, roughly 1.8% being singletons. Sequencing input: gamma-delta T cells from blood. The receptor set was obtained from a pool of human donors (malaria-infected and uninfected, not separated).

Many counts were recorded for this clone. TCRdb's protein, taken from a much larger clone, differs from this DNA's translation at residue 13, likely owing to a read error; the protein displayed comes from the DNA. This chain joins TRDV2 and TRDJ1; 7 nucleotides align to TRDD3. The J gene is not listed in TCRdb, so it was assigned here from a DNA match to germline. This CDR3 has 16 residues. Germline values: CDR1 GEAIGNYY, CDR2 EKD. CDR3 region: CACEPAAKWGRDRLIF. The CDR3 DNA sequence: TGTGCCTGTGAACCTGCGGCCAAATGGGGGAGAGATAGACTCATCTTT.

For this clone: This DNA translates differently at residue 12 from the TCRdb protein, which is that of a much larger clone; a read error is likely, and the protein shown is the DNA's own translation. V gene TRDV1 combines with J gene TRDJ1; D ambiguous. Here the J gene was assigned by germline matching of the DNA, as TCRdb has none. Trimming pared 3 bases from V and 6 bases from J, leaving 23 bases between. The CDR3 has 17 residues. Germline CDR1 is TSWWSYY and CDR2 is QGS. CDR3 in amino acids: CALGDLRYRVYANKLIF. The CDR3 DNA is TGTGCTCTTGGGGATTTAAGGTACAGGGTTTACGCCAATAAACTCATCTTT.

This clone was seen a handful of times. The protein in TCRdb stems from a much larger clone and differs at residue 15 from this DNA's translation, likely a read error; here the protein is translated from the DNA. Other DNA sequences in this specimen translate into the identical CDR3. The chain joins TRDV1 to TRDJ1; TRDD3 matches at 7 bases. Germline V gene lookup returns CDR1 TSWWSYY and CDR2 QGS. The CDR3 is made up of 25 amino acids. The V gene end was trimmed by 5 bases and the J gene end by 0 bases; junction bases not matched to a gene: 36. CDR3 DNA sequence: TGTGCTCTTGGGACTCAAGGCCTTTCACCTTTTTTCTGGGGGGTAACATCTGGATACACCGATAAACTCATCTTT. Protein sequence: CALGTQGLSPFFWGVTSGYTDKLIF.

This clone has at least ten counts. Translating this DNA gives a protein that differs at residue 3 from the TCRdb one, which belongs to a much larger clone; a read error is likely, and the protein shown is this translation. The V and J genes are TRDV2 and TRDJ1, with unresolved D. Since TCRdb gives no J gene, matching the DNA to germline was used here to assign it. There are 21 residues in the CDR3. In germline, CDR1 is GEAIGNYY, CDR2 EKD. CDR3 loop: CARDPITPEGSSPGPLNKLIF. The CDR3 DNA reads TGTGCCCGTGACCCAATAACGCCTGAGGGTTCGAGCCCGGGGCCTCTTAATAAACTCATCTTT.

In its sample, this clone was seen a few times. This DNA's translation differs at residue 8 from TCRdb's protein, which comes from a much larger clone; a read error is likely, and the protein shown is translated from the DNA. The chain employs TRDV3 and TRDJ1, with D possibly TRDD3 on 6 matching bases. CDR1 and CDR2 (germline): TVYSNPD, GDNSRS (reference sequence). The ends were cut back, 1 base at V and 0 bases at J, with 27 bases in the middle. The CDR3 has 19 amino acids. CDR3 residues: CAFNPRGVRASGDTDKLIF. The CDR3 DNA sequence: TGTGCCTTTAATCCCCGGGGGGTACGGGCCTCTGGGGACACCGATAAACTCATCTTT. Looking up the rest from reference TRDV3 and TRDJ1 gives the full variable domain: CDKVTQSSPDQTVASGSEVVLLCTYDTVYSNPDLFWYRIRPDYSFQFVFYGDNSRSEGADFTQGRFSVKHILTQKAFHLVISPVRTEDSATYYCAFNPRGVRASGDTDKLIFGKGTRVTVEP.

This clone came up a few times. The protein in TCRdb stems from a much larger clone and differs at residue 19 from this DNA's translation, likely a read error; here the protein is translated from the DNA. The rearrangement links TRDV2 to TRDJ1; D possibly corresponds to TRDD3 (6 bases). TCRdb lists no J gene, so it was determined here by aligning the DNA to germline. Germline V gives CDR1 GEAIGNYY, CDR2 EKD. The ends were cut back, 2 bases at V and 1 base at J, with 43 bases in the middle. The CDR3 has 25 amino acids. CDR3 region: CACDKACVLPRYWASPLWVTDKLIF. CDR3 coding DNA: TGTGCCTGTGACAAGGCCTGTGTTCTCCCGAGGTACTGGGCCTCGCCCCTATGGGTCACCGATAAACTCATCTTT.

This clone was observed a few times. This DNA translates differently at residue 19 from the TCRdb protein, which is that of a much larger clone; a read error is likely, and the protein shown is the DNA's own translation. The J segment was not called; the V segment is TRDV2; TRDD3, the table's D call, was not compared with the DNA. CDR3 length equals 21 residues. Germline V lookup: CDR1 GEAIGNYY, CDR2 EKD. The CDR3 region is CACDPMIPHRGIRRSYSKIIF. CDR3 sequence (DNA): TGTGCCTGTGACCCTATGATTCCCCACCGGGGGATACGAAGATCCTACTCGAAAATCATCTTT.

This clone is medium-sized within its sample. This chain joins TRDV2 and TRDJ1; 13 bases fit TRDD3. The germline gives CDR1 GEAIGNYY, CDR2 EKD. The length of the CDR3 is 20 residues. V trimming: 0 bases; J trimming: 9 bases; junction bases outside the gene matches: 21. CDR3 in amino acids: CACDTPKTIPDWGIRLELIF. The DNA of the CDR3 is TGTGCCTGTGACACCCCTAAGACCATCCCTGACTGGGGGATACGGTTGGAACTCATCTTT.

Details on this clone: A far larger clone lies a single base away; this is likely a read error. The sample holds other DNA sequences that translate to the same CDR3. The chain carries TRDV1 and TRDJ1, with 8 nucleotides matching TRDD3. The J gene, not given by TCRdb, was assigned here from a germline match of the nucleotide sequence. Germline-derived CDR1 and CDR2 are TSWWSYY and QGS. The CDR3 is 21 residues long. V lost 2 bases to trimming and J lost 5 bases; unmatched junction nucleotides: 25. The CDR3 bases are TGTGCTCTTGGGGAATCACTGTCCTACGGGCCCCTCTGGGGGAGATTTGATAAACTCATCTTT. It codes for CALGESLSYGPLWGRFDKLIF.

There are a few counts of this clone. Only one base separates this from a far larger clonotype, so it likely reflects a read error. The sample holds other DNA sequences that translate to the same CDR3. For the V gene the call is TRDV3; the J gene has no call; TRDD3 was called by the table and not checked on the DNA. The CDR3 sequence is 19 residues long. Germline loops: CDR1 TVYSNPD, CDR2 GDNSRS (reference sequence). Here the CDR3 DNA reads TGTGCCTTTAGGTGCGCACTACCTTTCCTAAGGGGACCCGACTATAAACTCATCTTC. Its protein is CAFRCALPFLRGPDYKLIF.

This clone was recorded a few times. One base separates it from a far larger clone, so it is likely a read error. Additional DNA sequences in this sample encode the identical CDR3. The DNA for the CDR3 is TGTGCCCTTGGGAAAAGCGGGGGCAACCTCATACTGGGGGGTTACGCGTACACCGATAAACTCATCTTT. This codes for CALGKSGGNLILGGYAYTDKLIF. The V call is TRDV1, the J call TRDJ1; 8 bases agree with TRDD3. Germline V lookup: CDR1 TSWWSYY, CDR2 QGS. This CDR3 region has 23 residues.

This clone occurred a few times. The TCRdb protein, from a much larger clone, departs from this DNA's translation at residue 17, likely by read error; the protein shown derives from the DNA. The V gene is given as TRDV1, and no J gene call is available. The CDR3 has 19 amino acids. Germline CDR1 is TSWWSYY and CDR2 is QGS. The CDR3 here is CALGELPPSLMLPERGPIF. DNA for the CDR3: TGTGCTCTTGGGGAACTTCCTCCCTCCCTCATGCTTCCCGAGAGGGGACCCATCTTT.